This entry lists 26 T cell receptor beta chains sequenced from one sample in a study of T cells in Graves' hyperthyroidism and ophthalmopathy. Amplification yielded TCR beta CDR3 regions, with RNA transcripts as the source. TCR CDR3 regions were first amplified by RT-PCR with HTBI primers. Each CDR3 protein gets one entry after TCRdb re-called the multiplex PCR reads with MiXCR. The sample yields about 700,000 distinct CDR3 sequences, 12% to 15% seen once. Sequencing was done on a sample of blood. These TCRs come from a woman younger than 35 with Graves' hyperthyroidism.

This chain connects TRBV6-1 to TRBJ2-3, with 7 positions matching TRBD2. The germline V gene encodes CDR1 MNHNS and CDR2 SASEGT. The CDR3 spans 17 residues. J gave up 0 bases and V 6 bases, and 12 bases lay outside the gene matches. The CDR3 protein is CASRGGWQVGSTDTQYF. The CDR3 DNA is TGTGCCAGCAGGGGGGGGTGGCAGGTCGGTAGCACAGATACGCAGTATTTT.

V and J are TRBV28 and TRBJ1-5; tentatively, D is TRBD1 (6 bases). There are 17 residues in the CDR3. With 2 bases removed from V and 5 bases from J, the gap between germline ends came to 19 bases. Germline V gene data show CDR1 as MDHEN and CDR2 as SYDVKM. DNA of the CDR3: TGTGCCAGCAGTTTAATCCCCACCTACTACAGGGATCAGCCCCAGCATTTT. Translating gives CASSLIPTYYRDQPQHF. The variable domain in full, completed from reference TRBV28 and TRBJ1-5, reads DVKVTQSSRYLVKRTGEKVFLECVQDMDHENMFWYRQDPGLGLRLIYFSYDVKMKEKGDIPEGYSVSREKKERFSLILESASTNQTSMYLCASSLIPTYYRDQPQHFGDGTRLSIL.

This clonotype was observed at least ten times. The chain is built from TRBV7-9 and TRBJ2-5, with 8 bases fitting TRBD2. The CDR3 contains 14 residues. Losses at the gene ends were 5 bases for V and 3 bases for J; bases not matched to a gene: 5. Germline V CDR1 and CDR2: SEHNR, FQNEAQ (reference sequence). As DNA, the CDR3 is TGTGCCAGCAGCATACTCGGGAGGGAAGAGACCCAGTACTTC. It is translated as CASSILGREETQYF.

This clonotype came up many times. The chain recombines TRBV30 with TRBJ2-3; 9 nucleotides agree with TRBD2. The germline V gene has CDR1 GTSNPN and CDR2 SVGIG (reference sequence). The CDR3 sequence is 14 residues long. Trimming cost V 5 bases and J 6 bases; bases outside gene matches: 9. Here the CDR3 DNA reads TGTGCCTGGTCGGCCCTAGCGGGACTGGATACGCAGTATTTT. The encoded protein is CAWSALAGLDTQYF.

This clonotype was found many times. The rearrangement links TRBV5-5 to TRBJ1-2; D is ambiguous. The CDR3 is 16 residues long. CDR1 and CDR2 from the germline V gene are SGHKS and YYEKEE (reference sequence). Trimming pared 4 bases from V and 2 bases from J, leaving 18 bases between. This CDR3 reads CASSTREGSSNYGYTF. DNA of the CDR3: TGTGCCAGCAGCACTAGGGAAGGGAGTTCCAACTATGGCTACACCTTC.

This clonotype turned up a few times. V is TRBV19 and J is TRBJ2-2, with 14 bases fitting TRBD2. The germline V gene has CDR1 LNHDA and CDR2 SQIVND (reference sequence). The ends lost 5 bases at V and 0 bases at J; junction bases unmatched: 5. The CDR3 runs 18 residues. The CDR3 is CASSGTSGSSANTGELFF. The CDR3, as DNA: TGTGCCAGTAGTGGGACTAGCGGGAGCTCGGCGAACACCGGGGAGCTGTTTTTT.

DNA of the CDR3: TGCGCCAGCAGCCAAGGGACAGGGAGGGCTAACTATGGCTACACCTTC. Its protein product is CASSQGTGRANYGYTF. This sequence joins TRBV4-1 and TRBJ1-2; TRBD1 matches at 8 bases. This CDR3 contains 16 residues. V lost 1 base and J lost 0; bases outside the gene matches: 4. CDR1 is MGHRA and CDR2 is YSYEKL in the germline V gene.

This clonotype was counted at least ten times. The chain recombines TRBV27 with TRBJ1-5, with D perhaps matching TRBD1 (5 bases). This CDR3 region has 15 residues. The V gene's germline CDR1 is MNHEY and CDR2 SMNVEV (reference sequence). Trimming stripped 6 bases from V and 2 bases from J, with 14 bases between. As DNA, the CDR3 is TGTGCCAGCAGCCTCGAGGGGTATGGCAATCAGCCCCAGCATTTT. The encoded protein is CASSLEGYGNQPQHF.

This clonotype has more than one count but fewer than ten. The V call is TRBV12-3 or TRBV12-4, the J call TRBJ1-1; possible D gene TRBD1, 6 bases. V was clipped by 7 bases and J by 4 bases, with 19 bases between them. The CDR3 sequence is 15 residues long. DNA of the CDR3: TGTGCCAGCAACTCGTTGGGGGCGCGGCTCACTGAAGCTTTCTTT. It specifies CASNSLGARLTEAFF.

This clonotype was found a few times. J is TRBJ1-1 and V is TRBV6-1, with D maybe TRBD1 (5 bases). CDR1 and CDR2 (germline): MNHNS, SASEGT. Trimming took off 7 bases at V and 7 bases at J, with 16 bases between the two ends. The CDR3 sequence is 13 residues long. The CDR3 DNA follows: TGTGCCAGCATGTTCCGGGGGAAAGATGAAGCTTTCTTT. Amino acid sequence: CASMFRGKDEAFF.

This clonotype was seen ten or more times. V and J are TRBV11-2 and TRBJ1-5, with no clear D. Trimming took off 5 bases at V and 5 bases at J, with 10 bases between the two ends. This CDR3 is built from 13 residues. Germline V CDR1 and CDR2: SGHAT, FQNNGV. The CDR3 nucleotides read TGTGCCAGCAGCCCTTTTGCCTATCAGCCCCAGCATTTT. This translates into CASSPFAYQPQHF.

Ten or more counts support this clonotype. The chain carries TRBV13 and TRBJ2-3; perhaps TRBD2 as D (6 bases). Germline CDR1 is PRHDT and CDR2 is FYEKMQ (reference sequence). Trimming took 4 bases from V and 3 from J, leaving 14 bases between them. The CDR3 is made up of 15 amino acids. The CDR3 sequence: CASSSRLEKTDTQYF. The CDR3 DNA reads TGTGCCAGCAGCTCCAGACTAGAAAAAACAGATACGCAGTATTTT.

This clonotype appeared many times. The J gene is TRBJ1-5, the V gene TRBV7-2; D gene unclear. V dropped 1 base and J dropped 4 bases, with 11 bases sitting between them. Germline V lookup: CDR1 SGHTA, CDR2 FQGNSA. This CDR3 has 15 residues. The CDR3 DNA reads TGTGCCAGCAGCTTAGGGCATGGCCCTAATCAGCCCCAGCATTTT. The encoded protein is CASSLGHGPNQPQHF.

This clonotype came up many times. The chain has TRBV7-9 and TRBJ2-5; TRBD2 matches 9 bases. Per the germline V gene, CDR1 is SEHNR and CDR2 is FQNEAQ (reference sequence). J lost 2 bases, V lost 4 bases, and 5 bases had no gene match. The CDR3 runs 15 residues. CDR3 DNA: TGTGCCAGCAGCTATAGAGGACTAGCGCAAGAGACCCAGTACTTC. As protein: CASSYRGLAQETQYF.

Only a few counts were recorded for this clonotype. The genes are TRBV20-1 and TRBJ2-2, with 8 bases aligning to TRBD1. After removal of 3 bases from V and 3 bases from J, the junction contained 3 bases not matched to a gene. Germline CDR1 reads DFQATT; CDR2 reads SNEGSKA (reference sequence). This CDR3 contains 14 residues. As DNA, the CDR3 is TGCAGTGCTAGCGGGACAGGCTACACCGGGGAGCTGTTTTTT. Protein product: CSASGTGYTGELFF.

This clonotype occurred many times. The chain links TRBV29-1 to TRBJ2-1, with TRBD2 matching over 11 bases. Germline V gene lookup returns CDR1 SQVTM and CDR2 ANQGSEA. This CDR3 has 19 amino acids. The V segment lost 3 bases and the J segment 2 bases; nucleotides outside the gene matches: 15. CDR3 nucleotides: TGCAGCGTTGATATCAGAAGGCTAGCGGGAGGTTCCCCCTACAATGAGCAGTTCTTC. This encodes CSVDIRRLAGGSPYNEQFF.

The chain has TRBV12-3 or TRBV12-4 and TRBJ1-5; 7 bases match TRBD1. The trim removed 5 bases at V and 4 bases at J, leaving 8 bases unmatched. The CDR3 loop spans 15 amino acids. The CDR3 spells CASSDWGQRNQPQHF. In DNA, the CDR3 is TGTGCCAGCAGTGATTGGGGACAGCGAAATCAGCCCCAGCATTTT.

This sequence joins TRBV27 and TRBJ2-3; perhaps TRBD2 as D (7 bases). V lost 4 bases to trimming and J lost 5 bases, with 16 bases between them. The CDR3 runs 15 residues. Per the germline V gene, CDR1 is MNHEY and CDR2 is SMNVEV (reference sequence). CDR3 region: CASSSLWGGGDTQYF. The CDR3 DNA sequence: TGTGCCAGCAGTTCTCTCTGGGGAGGGGGAGATACGCAGTATTTT.

This clonotype was counted a few times. The V gene is TRBV9, the J gene TRBJ2-4, with 10 bases aligning to TRBD2. CDR1 is SGDLS and CDR2 is YYNGEE in the germline V gene. The CDR3 runs 16 residues. The V gene end was trimmed by 3 bases and the J gene end by 0 bases; junction bases not matched to a gene: 3. The CDR3 bases are TGTGCCAGCAGCGCCCGACTAGCGGGAGCCAAAAACATTCAGTACTTC. This gives the protein CASSARLAGAKNIQYF. The full variable domain, its missing parts supplied by reference TRBV9 and TRBJ2-4, is DSGVTQTPKHLITATGQRVTLRCSPRSGDLSVYWYQQSLDQGLQFLIQYYNGEERAKGNILERFSAQQFPDLHSELNLSSLELGDSALYFCASSARLAGAKNIQYFGAGTRLSVL.

This chain links TRBV4-3 with TRBJ2-5; TRBD1 agrees at 8 bases. Germline values: CDR1 LGHNA, CDR2 YSLEER. The length of the CDR3 is 14 residues. V was clipped by 4 bases and J by 4 bases; unmatched bases: 5. CDR3 nucleotide sequence: TGCGCCAGCAGCCGCGCAGGGGGCCGAGAGACCCAGTACTTC. This sequence encodes CASSRAGGRETQYF.

This clonotype was seen many times. The chain joins TRBV6-5 to TRBJ1-1; D not resolved. This CDR3 comprises 14 residues. Germline V gene sequence: CDR1 MNHEY, CDR2 SVGAGI. Trimming removed 1 base from V and 1 base from J, with 7 bases in between. The CDR3 spells CASSYFSSNTEAFF. The CDR3 DNA sequence: TGTGCCAGCAGTTACTTTTCCTCGAACACTGAAGCTTTCTTT.

This clonotype was counted many times. The chain is built from TRBV3-1 and TRBJ1-2; D unresolved. CDR3 length: 12 residues. In germline, CDR1 is LGHDT, CDR2 YNNKEL (reference sequence). Trimming shortened V by 4 bases and J by 8 bases, and 11 bases separated the two germline ends. CDR3 coding DNA: TGTGCCAGCAGCCTTAGGGATCAAGGCTACACCTTC. It codes for CASSLRDQGYTF.

This clonotype was seen a handful of times. V and J are TRBV28 and TRBJ1-5; D is perhaps TRBD1 (5 bases). In germline, CDR1 is MDHEN, CDR2 SYDVKM. V lost 3 bases and J 4 bases, leaving 16 bases between the germline ends. The CDR3 is 16 residues long. The CDR3 nucleotides are TGTGCCAGCAGTTTTCGAAGGGGCGCGGGAAATCAGCCCCAGCATTTT. This translates into CASSFRRGAGNQPQHF. The whole variable domain, filled in from reference TRBV28 and TRBJ1-5, reads DVKVTQSSRYLVKRTGEKVFLECVQDMDHENMFWYRQDPGLGLRLIYFSYDVKMKEKGDIPEGYSVSREKKERFSLILESASTNQTSMYLCASSFRRGAGNQPQHFGDGTRLSIL.

This clonotype appeared many times. This chain joins TRBV29-1 and TRBJ2-7; 11 bases agree with TRBD2. CDR3 length equals 13 residues. The ends lost 6 bases at V and 4 bases at J; junction bases unmatched: 5. CDR1 SQVTM and CDR2 ANQGSEA come from the germline V gene. CDR3 sequence (DNA): TGCAGCGTCCTAGCGGGAGGTATATACGAGCAGTACTTC. Its protein product is CSVLAGGIYEQYF.

This clonotype has ten or more counts. This chain links TRBV20-1 with TRBJ2-3; D not certain. The CDR3 length is 13 residues. Germline-derived CDR1 and CDR2 are DFQATT and SNEGSKA (reference sequence). Trimming left V 4 bases short and J 0 bases short, with 8 bases between. The CDR3 DNA follows: TGCAGTGCTACGTCGACTAGCACAGATACGCAGTATTTT. It is translated as CSATSTSTDTQYF.

The chain joins TRBV10-3 to TRBJ2-5; 8 nucleotides align to TRBD2. The CDR3 length is 15 residues. The V gene end was trimmed by 1 base and the J gene end by 1 base; junction bases not matched to a gene: 2. Germline V lookup: CDR1 ENHRY, CDR2 SYGVKD. CDR3 loop: CAISEFGTSQETQYF. For the CDR3, the DNA is TGTGCCATCAGTGAGTTCGGGACTAGCCAAGAGACCCAGTACTTC.